This record looks at one TCR beta chain sequence and its context. Sequencing was performed with immunoSEQ multiplex PCR; in TCRdb, only in-frame clones are kept and a portion is missing. The sample includes about 130,000 clones, about 86% of them seen just once. This sample was included in a study of blood T cell repertoires in COVID-19. Germline values: CDR1 SGHVS, CDR2 FQNEAQ. The CDR3 totals 15 residues. Trimming left V 6 bases short and J 2 bases short, with 11 bases between. Material for sequencing was PBMCs or T cells enriched from blood (not recorded which). This rearrangement joins TRBV7-8 to TRBJ1-6; D remains ambiguous. The TCR originated in a man aged 45 to 65 who had recovered from COVID-19. The CDR3 sequence is CASSTASTYNSPLHF. The CDR3 nucleotides are TGTGCCAGCAGTACTGCTAGCACCTATAATTCACCCCTCCACTTT.